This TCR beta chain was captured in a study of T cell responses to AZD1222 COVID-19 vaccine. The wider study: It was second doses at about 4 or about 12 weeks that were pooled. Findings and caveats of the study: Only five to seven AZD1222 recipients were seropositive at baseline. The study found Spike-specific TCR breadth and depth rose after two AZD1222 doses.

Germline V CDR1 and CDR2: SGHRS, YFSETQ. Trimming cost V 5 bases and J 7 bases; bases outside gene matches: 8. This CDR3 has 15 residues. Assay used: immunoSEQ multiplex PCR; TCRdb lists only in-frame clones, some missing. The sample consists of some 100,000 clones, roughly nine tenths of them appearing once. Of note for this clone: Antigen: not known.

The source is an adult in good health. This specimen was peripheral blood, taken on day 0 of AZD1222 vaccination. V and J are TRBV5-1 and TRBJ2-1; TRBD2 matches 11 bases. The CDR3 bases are TGCGCCAGCAGAATAGCGGGAGGGCCTGAGAATGAGCAGTTCTTC. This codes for CASRIAGGPENEQFF.